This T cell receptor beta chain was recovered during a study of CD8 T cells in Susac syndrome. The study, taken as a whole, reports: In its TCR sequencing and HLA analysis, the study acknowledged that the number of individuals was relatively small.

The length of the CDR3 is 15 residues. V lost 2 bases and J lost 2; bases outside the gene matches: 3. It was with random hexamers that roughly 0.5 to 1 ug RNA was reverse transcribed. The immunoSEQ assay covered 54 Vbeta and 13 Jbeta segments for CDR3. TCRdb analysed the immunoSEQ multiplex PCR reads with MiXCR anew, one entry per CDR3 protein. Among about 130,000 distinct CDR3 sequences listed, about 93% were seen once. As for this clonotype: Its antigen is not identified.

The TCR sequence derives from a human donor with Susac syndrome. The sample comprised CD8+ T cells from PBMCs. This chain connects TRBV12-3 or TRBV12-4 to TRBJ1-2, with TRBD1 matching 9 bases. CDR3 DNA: TGTGCCAGCAGTTTACCCGGACAGGGGAACTATGGCTACACCTTC. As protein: CASSLPGQGNYGYTF.